This entry describes one T cell receptor (beta chain). What it binds is unknown. A much larger clone sits a single nucleotide away, making a read error possible. After constant-region reverse-primer amplification, full-length variable regions underwent semi-nested PCR with Nested Universal Primer A. TCRdb processed the 5' RACE reads anew with MiXCR; each CDR3 protein has one entry. The sample includes 10,000 or so distinct CDR3 sequences, under 35% of them seen just once. The length of the CDR3 is 17 residues. The V gene's germline CDR1 is DFQATT and CDR2 SNEGSKA (reference sequence). Naive CD4+ T cells were purified with Tregs depleted by CD25. Study-wide points: The TCR gene usage of tumor memory CD4+ T cells clustered together with blood and lymph node memory CD4+ cells and with lymph node naive CD4+ cells. The larger-cohort validation was restricted to a single TCR beta V-J rearrangement rather than whole repertoires.

Sequenced: naive CD4+ T cells sorted from a lymph node. Subset of the sample: naive CD4+ T cells, CD4+CD45RA+CD25-. This TCR came from a female donor with breast cancer. The chain combines TRBV20-1 with TRBJ2-1, with TRBD2 matching over 13 bases. The CDR3 loop reads CGARDGRTSGSYNEQFF. The CDR3 DNA sequence: TGCGGTGCTAGAGATGGAAGGACTAGCGGGAGCTACAATGAGCAGTTCTTC.